This TCR beta chain was obtained from a study of control samples from healthy donors and cancer patients. V lost 4 bases, J lost 1 base, and 20 bases lay in between. This CDR3 is 17 amino acids long. From germline, CDR1 is SGHNT and CDR2 YYREEE (reference sequence). Libraries were prepared by immunoSEQ multiplex PCR; TCRdb keeps only in-frame clonotypes and omits some of them. The repertoire consists of fewer than 150,000 clones, with approximately 92% occurring once and the leading ten covering 2% to 2.5%. The rearrangement joins TRBV5-4 to TRBJ1-1, with D tentatively TRBD1 (6 bases). Sequencing was carried out using blood. The sequence derives from a man younger than 35 in good health. Here the CDR3 reads CASSGPDSLMTNTEAFF. DNA of the CDR3: TGTGCCAGCAGCGGCCCGGACAGCCTGATGACGAACACTGAAGCTTTCTTT.